The 11 T cell receptor beta chains given below trace back to one sample, sequenced in a study of tumor-infiltrating lymphocytes in primary liver carcinoma. Alongside blood RNA obtained from unsorted whole blood, germline DNA was also extracted. TCR beta cDNA was prepared out of around 460 ng total RNA by means of a constant-region primer. Three-round nested multiplex PCR performed with slightly modified ARM-PCR produced the TCR beta libraries. The first two PCR rounds used TRBV1-TRBV30 primers with a Cbeta primer, roughly 10 cycles each. A single record per CDR3 protein comes from TCRdb applying MiXCR to the multiplex PCR reads. The table has about 330,000 distinct CDR3 sequences, almost 65% seen once. The sequenced material came from peripheral blood. The receptors stem from a man aged 35-49 years with primary liver carcinoma and hepatitis B virus infection.

This sequence joins TRBV6-7 and TRBJ1-3, with D perhaps matching TRBD1 (5 bases). TRBV6-7 is known as an ORF, though its function is uncertain. CDR3 length: 15 amino acids. The V and J ends lost 7 bases and 5 bases respectively, with 18 bases between them. CDR3 sequence: CASTHLRGGRNTIYF. The CDR3 nucleotides are TGTGCCAGCACCCACCTCCGGGGGGGAAGAAACACCATATATTTT.

Turning to this clonotype: Since no conserved phenylalanine or tryptophan closes the CDR3, a read error is the likely cause. The V call is TRBV6-5, the J call TRBJ1-4, with D uncertain. Germline CDR1 and CDR2: MNHEY and SVGAGI. This CDR3 has 12 residues. V was clipped by 8 bases and J by 8 bases, with 12 bases between them. CDR3 loop: CASHTREEKLFL. The CDR3 DNA follows: TGTGCCAGCCACACTAGAGAAGAAAAACTGTTTCTT.

This clonotype was detected many times. V and J are TRBV29-1 and TRBJ2-1; 8 bases align to TRBD2. Germline-derived CDR1 and CDR2 are SQVTM and ANQGSEA. With 4 bases clipped from V and 6 bases from J, the junction kept 17 bases outside the gene matches. CDR3 length: 17 residues. CDR3 residues: CSVAGPTSGRGFNEQFF. The CDR3 nucleotides are TGCAGCGTTGCCGGACCTACTAGCGGAAGGGGCTTCAATGAGCAGTTCTTC.

This clonotype has ten or more counts. The V and J genes are TRBV11-1 and TRBJ2-7, with TRBD1 identical over 9 bases. This CDR3 spans 15 amino acids. Germline CDR1 SGHAT, CDR2 FQDESV (reference sequence). J was trimmed by 5 bases and V by 3 bases; bases with no gene match: 8. CDR3 DNA: TGTGCCAGCAGCTTTTACCGGGACAGGGAACACGAGCAGTACTTC. Residues: CASSFYRDREHEQYF. Full variable domain (rest looked up from reference TRBV11-1 and TRBJ2-7): EAEVAQSPRYKITEKSQAVAFWCDPISGHATLYWYRQILGQGPELLVQFQDESVVDDSQLPKDRFSAERLKGVDSTLKIQPAELGDSAMYLCASSFYRDREHEQYFGPGTRLTVT.

This chain uses TRBV29-1 with TRBJ1-1; D is uncertain. The CDR3 is 13 amino acids. Deletions cut 1 base from V and 9 bases from J, with 15 bases between. Germline loops: CDR1 SQVTM, CDR2 ANQGSEA. CDR3 loop: CSVEVQGHSKAFF. In DNA, the CDR3 is TGCAGCGTTGAAGTGCAAGGGCATAGTAAAGCTTTCTTT.

There are many counts of this clonotype. The gene calls are TRBV12-3 or TRBV12-4 and TRBJ2-5; the D gene is possibly TRBD1 (6 bases). The CDR3 runs 12 residues. V dropped 6 bases and J dropped 14 bases, with 19 bases sitting between them. The CDR3 nucleotides are TGTGCCAGCAGAGAGGGGGAATCGGATTGTTACTTC. This gives the protein CASREGESDCYF.

This clonotype appeared once. A clone one base away is much larger, so this may be a read error. This chain connects TRBV6-5 to TRBJ2-2; D perhaps matches TRBD1 (5 bases). The CDR3 contains 15 residues. The V end lost 7 bases, the J end lost 6 bases, and 18 bases lay between the germline ends. Germline CDR1 MNHEY, CDR2 SVGAGI. The CDR3 spells CASNDMGREAGELFF. The CDR3 bases are TGTGCCAGCAACGACATGGGGCGAGAGGCCGGGGAGCTGTTTTTT.

By sample fraction, this clonotype is medium-sized. The J gene is TRBJ2-7, the V gene TRBV11-2; 7 bases line up with TRBD1. Germline-derived CDR1 and CDR2 are SGHAT and FQNNGV. The V segment lost 3 bases and the J segment 4 bases; nucleotides outside the gene matches: 3. The CDR3 length is 13 residues. CDR3 bases: TGTGCCAGCAGCTTCGACAGGGTGTACGAGCAGTACTTC. Amino acid sequence: CASSFDRVYEQYF.

Remarks on this clonotype: With a much larger clone just one base away, this may be a read error. Given the absence of the conserved phenylalanine or tryptophan at the CDR3 end, a read error is likely. The chain employs TRBV6-5 and TRBJ2-3, with TRBD2 matching over 10 bases. In germline, CDR1 is MNHEY, CDR2 SVGAGI. The J segment lost 6 bases and the V segment lost 0 bases, leaving 6 bases of the junction unmatched. This CDR3 has 16 amino acids. For the CDR3, the DNA is TGTGCCAGCAGTTACTCGGAGCTTAGCGGGAGGGATACGCAGTATTTG. It codes for CASSYSELSGRDTQYL.

The rearrangement joins TRBV28 to TRBJ1-4, with unresolved D. CDR1 MDHEN and CDR2 SYDVKM come from the germline V gene. V was pared by 2 bases and J by 3 bases, with 13 bases between. The CDR3 runs 16 residues. The chain's CDR3 is CASSLESVLANEKLFF. CDR3 in DNA: TGTGCCAGCAGTTTAGAATCGGTGTTAGCTAATGAAAAACTGTTTTTT.

As to this clonotype: This may arise from a read error, as a much more abundant clone is one base away. The chain has TRBV6-5 and TRBJ2-1, with 9 positions matching TRBD2. Germline loops: CDR1 MNHEY, CDR2 SVGAGI. The CDR3 runs to 15 residues. The CDR3 sequence is CTSASGRLGGNEQFF. In DNA, the CDR3 is TGTACCAGCGCCAGCGGGAGGCTTGGAGGCAATGAGCAGTTCTTC.